Listed here are 20 T cell receptor beta chains from one sample, sequenced in a study of blood T cell repertoires in COVID-19. Using immunoSEQ multiplex PCR, the repertoire was profiled, and TCRdb retains in-frame clones only, with some absent. Of hundreds of thousands of clones listed, 85% are singletons. Sequenced: peripheral blood. Every receptor here comes from a woman between 18 and 30 years old with acute or convalescent COVID-19.

The gene calls are TRBV2 and TRBJ1-2; TRBD1 agrees at 7 bases. V lost 6 bases to trimming and J lost 0 bases; unmatched junction nucleotides: 10. Germline V gene lookup returns CDR1 SNHLY and CDR2 FYNNEI. There are 16 residues in the CDR3. The CDR3 loop is CASSRDSSVANYGYTF. For the CDR3, the DNA is TGTGCCAGCAGCCGGGACAGCAGCGTAGCTAACTATGGCTACACCTTC.

This chain joins TRBV20-1 and TRBJ2-7, with D perhaps TRBD1 (6 bases). V shed 2 bases and J shed 6 bases, with 8 bases lying between them. Germline lookup yields CDR1 DFQATT and CDR2 SNEGSKA (reference sequence). CDR3 length equals 11 residues. The CDR3 DNA reads TGCAGTGCTAGACTGACAGGCGAGCAGTACTTC. This sequence encodes CSARLTGEQYF.

Only a few counts were recorded for this clone. This chain joins TRBV5-5 and TRBJ1-5; D perhaps matches TRBD1 (5 bases). Germline values: CDR1 SGHKS, CDR2 YYEKEE (reference sequence). V lost 0 bases and J 4 bases, leaving 11 bases between the germline ends. CDR3 length: 15 amino acids. CDR3 in amino acids: CASSLESGLNQPQHF. The CDR3 DNA follows: TGTGCCAGCAGCTTGGAGTCAGGGCTAAATCAGCCCCAGCATTTT.

Concerning this clone: At one of its ends the junction is not consistent with the germline gene, which may arise from a read error. This sequence joins TRBV6-5 and TRBJ2-5; TRBD2 matches 9 bases. CDR3 length: 16 residues. Germline CDR1 reads MNHEY; CDR2 reads SVGAGI. DNA for the CDR3: TGTGCCAGCACTTACGGGAGCGGGGGGCCTCAAGAGACCCAGTACTTC. This gives the protein CASTYGSGGPQETQYF.

V and J are TRBV27 and TRBJ2-7; maybe TRBD1 (5 bases). CDR1 is MNHEY, CDR2 SMNVEV, per germline (reference sequence). The CDR3 length is 14 residues. Trimming shortened V by 5 bases and J by 2 bases, and 13 bases separated the two germline ends. The CDR3 loop is CASSETGLPYEQYF. The CDR3 coding sequence is TGTGCCAGCAGTGAAACAGGTCTCCCCTACGAGCAGTACTTC.

The gene calls are TRBV28 and TRBJ2-7, with TRBD1 matching 9 bases. The CDR3 loop spans 16 amino acids. The V gene end was trimmed by 3 bases and the J gene end by 0 bases; junction bases not matched to a gene: 6. Germline lookup yields CDR1 MDHEN and CDR2 SYDVKM. The CDR3 DNA follows: TGTGCCAGCAGTTTCAGGGACAGGGACCTCTCCTACGAGCAGTACTTC. This encodes CASSFRDRDLSYEQYF.

The J gene is TRBJ2-7, the V gene TRBV7-9, with D possibly TRBD1 on 7 matching bases. Germline values: CDR1 SEHNR, CDR2 FQNEAQ (reference sequence). Trimming removed 2 bases at V and 3 bases at J, with 14 bases between. This CDR3 has 15 amino acids. This chain's CDR3 is CASSLSGGFDYEQYF. CDR3 bases: TGTGCCAGCAGCTTATCAGGGGGGTTCGACTACGAGCAGTACTTC. Together with reference TRBV7-9 and TRBJ2-7, the CDR3 gives the full variable domain: DTGVSQNPRHKITKRGQNVTFRCDPISEHNRLYWYRQTLGQGPEFLTYFQNEAQLEKSRLLSDRFSAERPKGSFSTLEIQRTEQGDSAMYLCASSLSGGFDYEQYFGPGTRLTVT.

The chain joins TRBV14 to TRBJ1-4; possible D gene TRBD1, 5 bases. V was shortened by 3 bases and J by 8 bases, with 19 bases between the two germline ends. There are 16 residues in the CDR3. CDR1 is SGHDN and CDR2 is FVKESK in the germline V gene. CDR3 coding DNA: TGTGCCAGCAGCCACTCCTGGGAGGGACGACGAGAAAAACTGTTTTTT. Translated: CASSHSWEGRREKLFF.

The chain is built from TRBV29-1 and TRBJ1-1; D is perhaps TRBD1 (6 bases). Germline V gene data show CDR1 as SQVTM and CDR2 as ANQGSEA. The CDR3 length is 13 residues. V lost 8 bases and J 4 bases, leaving 17 bases between the germline ends. As DNA, the CDR3 is TGCAGCCCAACCCGCAGGGGCTTCACTGAAGCTTTCTTT. Encoded protein: CSPTRRGFTEAFF. Based on the CDR3 plus reference TRBV29-1 and TRBJ1-1, the full variable domain is SAVISQKPSRDICQRGTSLTIQCQVDSQVTMMFWYRQQPGQSLTLIATANQGSEATYESGFVIDKFPISRPNLTFSTLTVSNMSPEDSSIYLCSPTRRGFTEAFFGQGTRLTVV.

The chain joins TRBV4-2 to TRBJ1-2, with TRBD1 as a possible D gene (6 bases). The CDR3 totals 13 residues. V lost 0 bases, J lost 6 bases, and 8 bases lay in between. Per germline, CDR1 LGHNA and CDR2 YNFKEQ. CDR3 in amino acids: CASSQDRGNGYTF. DNA of the CDR3: TGTGCCAGCAGCCAAGATAGGGGGAATGGCTACACCTTC.

This clone came up once. The V gene is TRBV2, the J gene TRBJ2-3; D might be TRBD2 (5 bases). Per germline, CDR1 SNHLY and CDR2 FYNNEI. This CDR3 region has 16 residues. With 3 bases removed from V and 2 bases from J, the gap between germline ends came to 15 bases. The CDR3 DNA follows: TGTGCCAGCAGTGAGAGAGAGAGGGTCATCACAGATACGCAGTATTTT. It translates to CASSERERVITDTQYF.

The chain uses TRBV4-1 and TRBJ2-3; 9 nucleotides align to TRBD2. The CDR3 loop spans 17 amino acids. Germline V lookup: CDR1 MGHRA, CDR2 YSYEKL. Trimming took 4 bases from V and 2 from J; bases not matched to a gene: 10. The CDR3 region is CASSPTSGGGATDTQYF. CDR3 sequence (DNA): TGCGCCAGCAGCCCAACCTCCGGCGGGGGGGCCACAGATACGCAGTATTTT.

This chain uses TRBV18 with TRBJ1-3; D may be TRBD1 (5 bases). In germline, CDR1 is KGHSH, CDR2 LQKENI. The V gene lost 3 bases and the J gene lost 1 base, with 10 bases spanning the gap. The CDR3 runs 15 residues. The CDR3 here is CASSPAGQSGNTIYF. The CDR3 DNA is TGTGCCAGCTCACCGGCAGGGCAATCTGGAAACACCATATATTTT.

This clone was counted only a few times. This chain connects TRBV19 to TRBJ1-1; 10 bases agree with TRBD1. The J segment lost 4 bases and the V segment lost 8 bases, leaving 7 bases of the junction unmatched. The CDR3 sequence is 14 residues long. Germline V gene sequence: CDR1 LNHDA, CDR2 SQIVND (reference sequence). The chain's CDR3 is CASRRQGAATEAFF. Here the CDR3 DNA reads TGTGCCAGTCGAAGACAGGGGGCGGCCACTGAAGCTTTCTTT.

The gene calls are TRBV3-1 (or the pseudogene TRBV3-2) and TRBJ2-1, with 8 bases fitting TRBD2. CDR3 length: 16 amino acids. Germline V gene lookup returns CDR1 LGHDT and CDR2 YNNKEL (reference sequence). The trim removed 0 bases at V and 6 bases at J, leaving 7 bases unmatched. The CDR3 sequence: CASSQDGREAVNEQFF. The CDR3 DNA is TGTGCCAGCAGCCAAGATGGGCGGGAGGCCGTCAATGAGCAGTTCTTC.

This CDR3 is CASSLSFDTEAFF. CDR3 coding DNA: TGCGCCAGCAGCTTGTCCTTCGACACTGAAGCTTTCTTT. The chain recombines TRBV5-1 with TRBJ1-1, with D hard to call. The germline CDR1 and CDR2 sequences are SGHRS and YFSETQ. This CDR3 has 13 amino acids. The V end was cut by 1 base, the J end by 3 bases, with 7 bases between. Full variable domain (remainder filled in from reference TRBV5-1 and TRBJ1-1): KAGVTQTPRYLIKTRGQQVTLSCSPISGHRSVSWYQQTPGQGLQFLFEYFSETQRNKGNFPGRFSGRQFSNSRSEMNVSTLELGDSALYLCASSLSFDTEAFFGQGTRLTVV.

Written as DNA, the CDR3 is TGCGCCAGCAGCTTGACCGGGACCTACAATGAGCAGTTCTTC. Translation: CASSLTGTYNEQFF. This chain connects TRBV5-1 to TRBJ2-1, with D tentatively TRBD2 (5 bases). Germline-derived CDR1 and CDR2 are SGHRS and YFSETQ. V gave up 1 base and J gave up 2 bases, with 7 bases separating them. The CDR3 has 14 residues.

The rearrangement links TRBV5-1 to TRBJ1-2; 8 bases agree with TRBD1. Per the germline V gene, CDR1 is SGHRS and CDR2 is YFSETQ. The CDR3 extends over 14 amino acids. The trim removed 3 bases at V and 2 bases at J, leaving 3 bases unmatched. Here the CDR3 DNA reads TGCGCCAGCAGCTCGGGACAGGAAAACTATGGCTACACCTTC. It is translated as CASSSGQENYGYTF.

This sequence joins TRBV7-9 and TRBJ1-2, with TRBD1 matching over 12 bases. This CDR3 comprises 15 residues. V trimming: 3 bases; J trimming: 6 bases; junction bases outside the gene matches: 5. CDR1 is SEHNR, CDR2 FQNEAQ, per germline (reference sequence). The CDR3 sequence: CASSLRGQGADGYTF. As DNA, the CDR3 is TGTGCCAGCAGCTTGAGGGGACAGGGGGCCGATGGCTACACCTTC.

This clone showed up just a few times. The chain joins TRBV5-5 to TRBJ2-3; 12 bases map to TRBD2. Trimming cost V 3 bases and J 2 bases; bases outside gene matches: 4. Germline lookup yields CDR1 SGHKS and CDR2 YYEKEE (reference sequence). The CDR3 is 16 residues long. The CDR3 protein is CASSSGLAGLTDTQYF. CDR3 DNA sequence: TGTGCCAGCAGCTCCGGACTAGCGGGGCTCACAGATACGCAGTATTTT.